A single sample is the source of the 10 T cell receptor beta chains below, sequenced in a study of cytomegalovirus exposure and HLA in healthy donors. Researchers ran the PCR with 60 Vbeta and 13 Jbeta primers. Repertoires were generated with immunoSEQ multiplex PCR, while TCRdb's copy carries only in-frame clones and drops some. The sample lists 100,000 to 150,000 clones, about three quarters occurring once. Sequenced input: PBMCs. The receptor source for this set is a woman aged 40 to 49 in good health and CMV-seronegative.

The V and J genes are TRBV28 and TRBJ2-7; no firm D call. The CDR3 totals 14 residues. CDR1 MDHEN and CDR2 SYDVKM come from the germline V gene. Trimming pared 2 bases from V and 1 base from J, leaving 9 bases between. For the CDR3, the DNA is TGTGCCAGCAGTTTAACACAGAGATCCTACGAGCAGTACTTC. As protein: CASSLTQRSYEQYF.

V usage is TRBV11-2 and J usage is TRBJ2-7; D call uncertain. Deletions cut 1 base from V and 4 bases from J, with 5 bases between. The CDR3 loop spans 12 amino acids. Germline assignment: CDR1 SGHAT and CDR2 FQNNGV. This chain's CDR3 is CASSLARYEQYF. The CDR3 nucleotides are TGTGCCAGCAGCTTAGCCAGATACGAGCAGTACTTC.

This chain connects TRBV5-4 to TRBJ2-5, with a possible D match to TRBD1 (8 bases). Germline assignment: CDR1 SGHNT and CDR2 YYREEE (reference sequence). Trimming removed 4 bases at V and 5 bases at J, with 21 bases between. The CDR3 has 16 residues. In nucleotides, the CDR3 is TGTGCCAGCAGCCACTCCGGACAGGGAGGGGGGGAGACCCAGTACTTC. Its protein is CASSHSGQGGGETQYF.

This clone is a singleton in its sample. The rearrangement joins TRBV15 to TRBJ2-7, with D possibly being TRBD1 (5 bases). The germline CDR1 and CDR2 sequences are LNHNV and YYDKDF (reference sequence). This CDR3 spans 13 amino acids. Trimming removed 5 bases from V and 4 bases from J, with 12 bases in between. The CDR3: CATSGQGRYEQYF. The CDR3 coding sequence is TGTGCCACCAGCGGGCAGGGCAGGTACGAGCAGTACTTC.

As regards this clone: One end of the junction varies from germline; a read error may be responsible. This CDR3 reads CSSSLGGSMNTETFF. The CDR3 DNA reads as TGTTCCAGCAGCTTAGGGGGCTCGATGAACACTGAAACTTTCTTT. The gene calls are TRBV7-9 and TRBJ1-1; 7 positions match TRBD1. The germline CDR1 and CDR2 sequences are SEHNR and FQNEAQ (reference sequence). This CDR3 region has 15 residues. Full variable domain (remainder filled in from reference TRBV7-9 and TRBJ1-1): DTGVSQNPRHKITKRGQNVTFRCDPISEHNRLYWYRQTLGQGPEFLTYFQNEAQLEKSRLLSDRFSAERPKGSFSTLEIQRTEQGDSAMYLCSSSLGGSMNTETFFGQGTRLTVV.

V gene TRBV5-1 combines with J gene TRBJ2-1; 10 nucleotides match TRBD1. Germline lookup yields CDR1 SGHRS and CDR2 YFSETQ. Germline trimming cut 4 bases from V and 6 bases from J; bases unmatched to any gene: 7. CDR3 length: 15 residues. The CDR3 here is CASSTGTGVTNEQFF. The CDR3 coding sequence is TGCGCCAGCAGCACGGGGACAGGGGTCACCAATGAGCAGTTCTTC.

The J gene is TRBJ2-3, the V gene TRBV5-4; 12 nucleotides line up with TRBD1. The J segment lost 4 bases and the V segment lost 3 bases, leaving 3 bases of the junction unmatched. The V gene's germline CDR1 is SGHNT and CDR2 YYREEE (reference sequence). The CDR3 runs 15 residues. CDR3 sequence: CASSWDRGHPDTQYF. Here the CDR3 DNA reads TGTGCCAGCAGCTGGGACAGGGGGCATCCAGATACGCAGTATTTT.

The chain uses TRBV5-8 and TRBJ2-5; 15 bases line up with TRBD2. CDR1 and CDR2 (germline): SGHTS, YDEGEE. V lost 2 bases, J lost 11 bases, and 10 bases stayed unmatched. The CDR3 extends over 16 amino acids. DNA of the CDR3: TGTGCCAGCAGCTTTCGGACTAGCGGGAGGGCCCCCAAGCAGTACTTC. This gives the protein CASSFRTSGRAPKQYF.

The chain carries TRBV5-1 and TRBJ1-2; a weak D match, TRBD1 (6 bases). Between the trimmed V and J ends, which lost 1 base and 6 bases, there was a span of 13 bases. CDR1 SGHRS and CDR2 YFSETQ come from the germline V gene. The CDR3 loop spans 14 amino acids. As DNA, the CDR3 is TGCGCCAGCAGCTTGTTTTCTGGGGGCAATGGCTACACCTTC. Translation: CASSLFSGGNGYTF.

This clone appeared a few times. J is TRBJ2-3 and V is TRBV6-1; 8 bases align to TRBD1. V dropped 1 base and J dropped 5; count of bases not matched to a gene: 5. This CDR3 has 15 amino acids. Per the germline V gene, CDR1 is MNHNS and CDR2 is SASEGT. The CDR3: CASSEGTGYGDTQYF. DNA of the CDR3: TGTGCCAGCAGTGAAGGGACAGGGTATGGAGATACGCAGTATTTT.